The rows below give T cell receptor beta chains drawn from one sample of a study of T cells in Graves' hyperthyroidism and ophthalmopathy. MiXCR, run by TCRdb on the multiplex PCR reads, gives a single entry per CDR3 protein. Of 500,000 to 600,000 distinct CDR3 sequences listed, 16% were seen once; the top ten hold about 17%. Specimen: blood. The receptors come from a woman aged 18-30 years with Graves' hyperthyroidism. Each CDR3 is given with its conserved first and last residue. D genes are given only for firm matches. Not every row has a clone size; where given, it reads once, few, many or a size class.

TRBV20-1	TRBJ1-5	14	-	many	TGCAGTGCTAGAGAACCATATAGCAATCAGCCCCAGCATTTT	CSAREPYSNQPQHF
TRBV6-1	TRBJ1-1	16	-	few	TGTGCCAGCACTCTCGAGAGGGGGGTCGCGAACACTGAAGCTTTCTTT	CASTLERGVANTEAFF
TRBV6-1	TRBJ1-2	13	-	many	TGTGCCAGCCTAGACCCCCGCGGCTATGGCTACACCTTC	CASLDPRGYGYTF
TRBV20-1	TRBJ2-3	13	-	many	TGCAGTGCCCTGCCCGGAAGCACAGATACGCAGTATTTT	CSALPGSTDTQYF
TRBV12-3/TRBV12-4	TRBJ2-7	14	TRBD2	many	TGTGCCAGCAGTTTGCGGGGGACCTCCTACGAGCAGTACTTC	CASSLRGTSYEQYF
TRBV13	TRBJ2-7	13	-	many	TGTGCCAGCAGCCCCCGAGAGGGGGGAGAGCAGTACTTC	CASSPREGGEQYF
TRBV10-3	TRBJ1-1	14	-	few	TGTGCCATCAGCGCACGCACAACGAACACTGAAGCTTTCTTT	CAISARTTNTEAFF
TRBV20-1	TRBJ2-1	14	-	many	TGCAGTGCACGGACCGTCGGGGATTACAATGAGCAGTTCTTC	CSARTVGDYNEQFF
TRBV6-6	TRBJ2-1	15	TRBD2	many	TGTGCCAGCAGTTACTCGGATAGCGGGAGGAATGAGCAGTTCTTC	CASSYSDSGRNEQFF
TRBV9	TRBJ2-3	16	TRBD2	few	TGTGCCAGCAGCTTCGGACTAGCGGGGGTCACAGATACGCAGTATTTT	CASSFGLAGVTDTQYF
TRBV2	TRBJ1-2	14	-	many	TGTGCCAGCCTTGAAACGAGGGCAGACTATGGCTACACCTTC	CASLETRADYGYTF
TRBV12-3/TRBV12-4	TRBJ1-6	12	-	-	TGTGCCAGCAGCCGACAGGATTCACCCCTCCACTTT	CASSRQDSPLHF
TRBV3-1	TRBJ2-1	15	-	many	TGTGCCAGCAGTCAGCCGGGACTCACGACACGTGAGCAGTTCTTC	CASSQPGLTTREQFF
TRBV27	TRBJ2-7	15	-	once	TGTGCCAGCAGTTTGAGCCGTAACTCATACTACGAGCAGTACTTC	CASSLSRNSYYEQYF
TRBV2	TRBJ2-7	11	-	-	TGTGCCAGCAAACTCGCGTACGAGCAGTACTTC	CASKLAYEQYF
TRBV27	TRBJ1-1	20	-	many	TGTGCCAGCAGCTTTTATCCCACGGGGCAGGGTAGGGACCCGAACACTGAAGCTTTCTTT	CASSFYPTGQGRDPNTEAFF
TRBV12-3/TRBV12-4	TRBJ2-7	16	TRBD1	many	TGTGCCAGCAGTCACCCGGGACAGGGGAGCTCCTACGAGCAGTACTTC	CASSHPGQGSSYEQYF
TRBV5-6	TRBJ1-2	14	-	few	TGTGCCAGCAGCACGTCGGTGGGATACTATGGCTACACCTTC	CASSTSVGYYGYTF
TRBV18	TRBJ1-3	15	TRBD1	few	TGTGCCAGCTCACTCGGGACAGGCCCTGGAAACACCATATATTTT	CASSLGTGPGNTIYF
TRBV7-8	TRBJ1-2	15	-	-	TGTGCCAGCAGCTTATATCGGGCGACACTTTATGGCTACACCTTC	CASSLYRATLYGYTF
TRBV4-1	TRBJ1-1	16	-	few	TGCGCCAGCAGCCAAGTAGAGGGCAGAGGGACCCCCGAAGCTTTCTTT	CASSQVEGRGTPEAFF
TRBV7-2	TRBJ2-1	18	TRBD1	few	TGTGCCAGCAGCTTACCCACAGGGGACACCCTCTCCTACAATGAGCAGTTCTTC	CASSLPTGDTLSYNEQFF
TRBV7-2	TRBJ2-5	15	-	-	TGTGCCAGCAGCTCCGCCCGGACAGAACAAGAGACCCAGTACTTC	CASSSARTEQETQYF
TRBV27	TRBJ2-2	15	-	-	TGTGCCAGCAGGGGGTGGGGGCTTGACACCGGGGAGCTGTTTTTT	CASRGWGLDTGELFF
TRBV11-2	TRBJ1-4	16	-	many	TGTGCCAGCAGCCCAGCGGTGGGACTGCATAATGAAAAACTGTTTTTT	CASSPAVGLHNEKLFF
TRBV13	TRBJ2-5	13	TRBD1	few	TGTGCCAGCAGCTGGGACAGGGCAGAGACCCAGTACTTC	CASSWDRAETQYF
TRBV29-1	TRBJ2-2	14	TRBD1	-	TGCAGCGTAGGACAGGGGGCCAACACCGGGGAGCTGTTTTTT	CSVGQGANTGELFF
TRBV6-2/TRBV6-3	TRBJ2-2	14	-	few	TGTGCCAGCAGGCCGCATGGGATCGCCGGGGAGCTGTTTTTT	CASRPHGIAGELFF
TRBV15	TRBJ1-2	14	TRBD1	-	TGTGCCACCAGCAGAGATACCGGGACAGGGAAGGACACCTTC	CATSRDTGTGKDTF
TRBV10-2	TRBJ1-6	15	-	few	TGCGCCAGCAGTGTAGAGGAGTTTGGGAATTCACCCCTCCACTTT	CASSVEEFGNSPLHF
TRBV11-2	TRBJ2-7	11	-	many	TGTGCCAGCAGCCGACCGAACGAGCAGTACTTC	CASSRPNEQYF
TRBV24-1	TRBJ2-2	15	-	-	TGTGCCACCGGTCAGGGCGATTTGGGCACCGGGGAGCTGTTTTTT	CATGQGDLGTGELFF
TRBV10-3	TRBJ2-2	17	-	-	TGTGCCATCAGTGAGTCTGAGGGACCGCGGGTGACCGGGGAGCTGTTTTTT	CAISESEGPRVTGELFF
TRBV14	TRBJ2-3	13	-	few	TGTGCCAGCAACCGGTTATACACAGATACGCAGTATTTT	CASNRLYTDTQYF
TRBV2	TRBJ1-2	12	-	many	TGTGCCAGCAGTGTGCTAAACTATGGCTACACCTTC	CASSVLNYGYTF
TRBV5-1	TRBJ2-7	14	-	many	TGCGCCAGCAGCTTGGGCGTCGGGCGCTACGAGCAGTACTTC	CASSLGVGRYEQYF
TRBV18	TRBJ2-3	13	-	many	TGTGCCAGCTCACCGCCAACGGCAGATACGCAGTATTTT	CASSPPTADTQYF
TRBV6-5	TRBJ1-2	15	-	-	TGTGCCAGCAGTTACTTCCCCGTAAGGGACTATGGCTACACCTTC	CASSYFPVRDYGYTF
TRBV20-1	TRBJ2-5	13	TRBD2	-	TGCAGTGCCATATGGCGCGGGAGCGAGACCCAGTACTTC	CSAIWRGSETQYF
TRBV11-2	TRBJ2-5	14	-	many	TGTGCCAGCGGCCCCGGACTATCCCAAGAGACCCAGTACTTC	CASGPGLSQETQYF
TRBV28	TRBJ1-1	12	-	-	TGTGCCAGCAGCGTAGTTCGGATTGAAGCTTTCTTT	CASSVVRIEAFF
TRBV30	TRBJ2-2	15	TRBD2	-	TGTGCCTGGGACCATAGCGGGATTTTAGGCGGGGAGCTGTTTTTT	CAWDHSGILGGELFF
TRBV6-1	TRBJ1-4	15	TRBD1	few	TGTGCCAGCAAGCGGACAGGGTGGGCTAATGAAAAACTGTTTTTT	CASKRTGWANEKLFF
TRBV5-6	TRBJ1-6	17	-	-	TGTGCCAGCAGCTTGGTCGGCAGGGTCTCCTATAATTCACCCCTCCACTTT	CASSLVGRVSYNSPLHF
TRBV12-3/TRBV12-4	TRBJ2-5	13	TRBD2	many	TGTGCCAGCAGTTCTCTAGCGGCGGAGACCCAGTACTTC	CASSSLAAETQYF
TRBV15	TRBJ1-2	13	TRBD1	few	TGTGCCACCAGCGCGGGACAGTCGGATGGCTACACCTTC	CATSAGQSDGYTF
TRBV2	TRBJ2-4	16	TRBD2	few	TGTGCCAGCAGGGGTCCCGGGACTAGGGGGGCGGACATTCAGTACTTC	CASRGPGTRGADIQYF
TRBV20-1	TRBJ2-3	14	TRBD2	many	TGCAGTGTCGTAGCGGGAGGGTCCGAAGATACGCAGTATTTT	CSVVAGGSEDTQYF
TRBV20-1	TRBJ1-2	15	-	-	TGCAGTGCTAGAGATCGATTCCGGGACGGCTATGGCTACACCTTC	CSARDRFRDGYGYTF
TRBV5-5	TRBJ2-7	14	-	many	TGTGCCAGCAGCTGGCCGGACAGTACCTACGAGCAGTACTTC	CASSWPDSTYEQYF